This T cell receptor (beta chain) was obtained from a study of T-cell reconstitution after alpha-beta-depleted transplantation in children. Points from the study as a whole: Fresh T-cell production supplied most of the T-cell counts and diversity seen one year after transplant.

CDR3 size: 13 residues. The germline V gene has CDR1 SNHLY and CDR2 FYNNEI. Trimming cost V 11 bases and J 0 bases; bases outside gene matches: 2. Unique molecular identifiers were incorporated when the TCRbeta library was constructed. TCRdb fed the PCR reads into MiXCR, producing one record per CDR3 protein. The table has around 270,000 distinct CDR3 sequences, 7.5% to 9% seen once. As for this clonotype: Its antigen is unidentified.

This TCR was sampled from a female patient aged 2-10 years who had a stem cell transplant for Fanconi anemia, so the T cells may come from the graft donor. Sequencing was performed on peripheral blood, taken 360 days after TCRalphabeta/CD19-depleted stem cell transplant. This chain connects TRBV2 to TRBJ2-3; TRBD2 matches 10 bases. In nucleotides, the CDR3 is TGTGCCGGACTAGCGGACAGCACAGATACGCAGTATTTT. As protein: CAGLADSTDTQYF.